The clone carrying this TCR beta chain was counted ten times or more. This entry is derived from a study of early T cells in non-severe SARS-CoV-2 infection. Separate cDNA molecules each had unique molecular identifiers attached to them. TCRdb re-derived calls from the 5' RACE reads in MiXCR, one entry per CDR3 protein. The data contain about 52,000 distinct CDR3 sequences, approximately 10% of them singletons. The TCR originated in an adult who was a healthcare worker with PCR-confirmed SARS-CoV-2 infection or an uninfected control (not recorded which). Sequencing was done on a sample of whole blood.

The chain's CDR3 is CASSVGPGKTYEQYF. CDR3 coding DNA: TGTGCCAGCAGCGTAGGTCCAGGGAAGACCTACGAGCAGTACTTC. J is TRBJ2-7 and V is TRBV9; D is perhaps TRBD1 (5 bases). The germline gives CDR1 SGDLS, CDR2 YYNGEE. The V end was cut by 0 bases, the J end by 2 bases, with 12 bases between. The CDR3 contains 15 residues. The variable domain in full, completed from reference TRBV9 and TRBJ2-7, reads DSGVTQTPKHLITATGQRVTLRCSPRSGDLSVYWYQQSLDQGLQFLIQYYNGEERAKGNILERFSAQQFPDLHSELNLSSLELGDSALYFCASSVGPGKTYEQYFGPGTRLTVT.